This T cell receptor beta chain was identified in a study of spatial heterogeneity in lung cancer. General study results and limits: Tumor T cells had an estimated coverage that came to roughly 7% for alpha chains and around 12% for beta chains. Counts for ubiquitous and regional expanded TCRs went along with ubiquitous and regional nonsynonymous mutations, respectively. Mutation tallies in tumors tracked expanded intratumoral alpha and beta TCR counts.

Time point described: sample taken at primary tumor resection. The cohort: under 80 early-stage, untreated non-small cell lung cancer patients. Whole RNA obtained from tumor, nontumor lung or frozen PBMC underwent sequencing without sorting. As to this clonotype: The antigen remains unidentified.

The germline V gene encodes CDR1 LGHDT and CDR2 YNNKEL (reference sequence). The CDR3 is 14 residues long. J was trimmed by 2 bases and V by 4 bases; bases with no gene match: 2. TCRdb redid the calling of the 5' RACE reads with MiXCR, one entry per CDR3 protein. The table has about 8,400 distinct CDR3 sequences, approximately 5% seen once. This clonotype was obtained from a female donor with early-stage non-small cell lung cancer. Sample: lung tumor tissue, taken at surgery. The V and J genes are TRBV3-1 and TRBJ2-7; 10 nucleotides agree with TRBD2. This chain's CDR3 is CASSPSGSPYEQYF. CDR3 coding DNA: TGTGCCAGCAGCCCTAGCGGGAGTCCCTACGAGCAGTACTTC.